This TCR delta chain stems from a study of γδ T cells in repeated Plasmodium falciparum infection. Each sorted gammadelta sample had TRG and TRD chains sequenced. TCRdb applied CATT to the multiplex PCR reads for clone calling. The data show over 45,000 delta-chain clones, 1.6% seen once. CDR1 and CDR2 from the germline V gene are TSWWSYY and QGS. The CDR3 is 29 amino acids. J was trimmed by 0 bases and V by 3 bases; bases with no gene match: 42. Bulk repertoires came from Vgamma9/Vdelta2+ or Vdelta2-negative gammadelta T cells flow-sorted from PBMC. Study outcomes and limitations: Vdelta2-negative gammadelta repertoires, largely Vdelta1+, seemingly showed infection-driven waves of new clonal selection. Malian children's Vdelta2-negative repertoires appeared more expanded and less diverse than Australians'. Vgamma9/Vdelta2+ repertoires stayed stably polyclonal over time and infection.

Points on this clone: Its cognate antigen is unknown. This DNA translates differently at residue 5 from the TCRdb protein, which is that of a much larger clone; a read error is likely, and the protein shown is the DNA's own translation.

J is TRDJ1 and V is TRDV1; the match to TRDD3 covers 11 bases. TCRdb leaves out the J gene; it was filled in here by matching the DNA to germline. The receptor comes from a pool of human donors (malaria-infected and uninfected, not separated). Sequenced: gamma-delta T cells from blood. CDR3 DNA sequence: TGTGCTCTTGGGGATCTACAGAGGGACCTACGACCTAGTCCCCTGGGGGATACATGGGTTTTTAAGAACACCGATAAACTCATCTTT. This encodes CALGDLQRDLRPSPLGDTWVFKNTDKLIF.